Following are 19 T cell receptor beta chains from one sample sequenced in a study of a mutant IDH1 vaccine in newly diagnosed glioma (dated by TCRdb to about 2021). For these receptors, no antigen is known. Library preparation employed the immunoSEQ multiplex PCR assay. Drawn from immuneACCESS, this table holds only the in-frame rearrangements with V and J called that TCRdb kept. Clones are partly lost; checked studies trace under half to an unresolved V gene and leave the rest unexplained. In all, the sample holds 95,000 to 120,000 clones, and under 90% of those were seen once. The ten largest clones take up around 0.6% of the sample. The sample's time point label is to be understood as: week 11, during vaccination. A 20-mer mutant IDH1 peptide at 300 micrograms in Montanide made up each vaccine dose, which was injected subcutaneously together with topical imiquimod. This sample comprised PBMCs, obtained from a glioma patient whose treatment included an IDH1 peptide vaccine. The receptor set was obtained from a woman in her forties or fifties with glioma.

The rearrangement uses TRBV10-3 and TRBJ2-5; 13 nucleotides line up with TRBD2. The CDR3 has 16 residues. CDR1 and CDR2 from the germline V gene are ENHRY and SYGVKD. The ends lost 4 bases at V and 3 bases at J; junction bases unmatched: 5. Here the CDR3 reads CAISGSGTSGEETQYF. The CDR3 coding sequence is TGTGCCATCAGTGGTTCCGGGACTAGCGGGGAAGAGACCCAGTACTTC.

The rearrangement uses TRBV7-8 and TRBJ1-1; TRBD1 aligns across 10 bases. The CDR3 has 19 amino acids. J gave up 1 base and V 5 bases, and 16 bases lay outside the gene matches. The germline CDR1 and CDR2 sequences are SGHVS and FQNEAQ. Here the CDR3 DNA reads TGTGCCAGCAGCGCCCGGGGGGACAGGGGTAATGTGGGGAACACTGAAGCTTTCTTT. Translated, it gives CASSARGDRGNVGNTEAFF.

V and J are TRBV19 and TRBJ1-6; D is ambiguous. The CDR3 extends over 13 amino acids. Germline V CDR1 and CDR2: LNHDA, SQIVND (reference sequence). Trimming pared 5 bases from V and 8 bases from J, leaving 10 bases between. In DNA form, the CDR3 reads TGTGCCAGTAGTTTAACCGGAGATTCACCCCTCCACTTT. Its protein is CASSLTGDSPLHF.

This clone was seen just once. The chain employs TRBV5-4 and TRBJ2-3, with 9 bases that match TRBD2. Germline loops: CDR1 SGHNT, CDR2 YYREEE (reference sequence). V lost 4 bases, J lost 4 bases, and 10 bases stayed unmatched. The CDR3 loop spans 16 amino acids. The DNA of the CDR3 is TGTGCCAGCAGCCCCGGGACTAGCATGAGCGCAGATACGCAGTATTTT. The encoded protein is CASSPGTSMSADTQYF.

The chain links TRBV7-9 to TRBJ1-1; maybe TRBD1 (5 bases). Trimming cost V 4 bases and J 6 bases, with 9 bases left between them. CDR3 size: 12 residues. Looked up from germline, CDR1 is SEHNR and CDR2 is FQNEAQ (reference sequence). CDR3 protein: CASSYGAAEAFF. For the CDR3, the DNA is TGTGCCAGCAGCTACGGGGCGGCTGAAGCTTTCTTT.

This clone occurred a few times. One end of the junction is discordant with germline, which a read error may explain. The chain carries TRBV7-2 and TRBJ2-7; 15 bases align to TRBD2. There are 14 residues in the CDR3. The germline CDR1 and CDR2 sequences are SGHTA and FQGNSA. The CDR3 nucleotides are TGTGCCAGCAGCTCGGGACTAGCGGGGGGCGATATCAACTTC. This codes for CASSSGLAGGDINF.

V is TRBV4-2 and J is TRBJ1-2; the D is unclear. This CDR3 has 16 amino acids. CDR1 and CDR2 (germline): LGHNA, YNFKEQ. The V end was cut by 0 bases, the J end by 4 bases, with 15 bases between. CDR3 in amino acids: CASSQDPARGLYGYTF. For the CDR3, the DNA is TGTGCCAGCAGCCAAGATCCCGCTCGGGGTCTCTATGGCTACACCTTC.

The chain uses TRBV7-3 and TRBJ2-1; perhaps TRBD1 as D (6 bases). Trimming stripped 0 bases from V and 1 base from J, with 10 bases between. The germline CDR1 and CDR2 sequences are SGHTA and FQGTGA. CDR3 size: 16 residues. The CDR3 here is CASSLTQGSSYNEQFF. In DNA form, the CDR3 reads TGTGCCAGCAGCTTAACCCAGGGGTCGTCCTACAATGAGCAGTTCTTC. Full variable domain (missing parts from reference TRBV7-3 and TRBJ2-1): GAGVSQTPSNKVTEKGKYVELRCDPISGHTALYWYRQSLGQGPEFLIYFQGTGAADDSGLPNDRFFAVRPEGSVSTLKIQRTERGDSAVYLCASSLTQGSSYNEQFFGPGTRLTVL.

The chain has TRBV21-1 and TRBJ2-3; the table calls TRBD2, which could not be checked here. TRBV21-1 is a pseudogene locus. The CDR3 is 17 amino acids. CDR3 region: CASSKGLASSSTDTQYF. Here the CDR3 DNA reads TGTGCCAGCAGCAAAGGGTTAGCGAGTTCTAGCACAGATACGCAGTATTTT.

This rearrangement joins TRBV9 to TRBJ2-7; 11 nucleotides agree with TRBD2. The V gene's germline CDR1 is SGDLS and CDR2 YYNGEE. With 0 bases clipped from V and 3 bases from J, the junction kept 14 bases outside the gene matches. This CDR3 region has 19 residues. The CDR3 is CASSVGPHLTGTSGYEQYF. The DNA of the CDR3 is TGTGCCAGCAGCGTAGGCCCCCACCTTACCGGGACTAGCGGCTACGAGCAGTACTTC.

The chain's CDR3 is CAISAGTSRTDTQYF. The CDR3, as DNA: TGTGCCATCAGTGCCGGGACTAGCCGAACAGATACGCAGTATTTT. The chain couples TRBV10-3 to TRBJ2-3, with 9 bases matching TRBD2. Per the germline V gene, CDR1 is ENHRY and CDR2 is SYGVKD. Germline trimming cut 4 bases from V and 3 bases from J; bases unmatched to any gene: 5. This CDR3 contains 15 residues.

The chain joins TRBV5-1 to TRBJ2-5, with TRBD2 identical over 13 bases. Germline trimming cut 4 bases from V and 2 bases from J; bases unmatched to any gene: 5. CDR1 and CDR2 from the germline V gene are SGHRS and YFSETQ. This CDR3 comprises 16 residues. The CDR3 is CASSTGTSGTQETQYF. In nucleotides, the CDR3 is TGCGCCAGCAGCACTGGGACTAGCGGGACTCAAGAGACCCAGTACTTC.

The CDR3 coding sequence is TGTGCCAGCAGCCAAAGGAGGGTAACCTCTGGGGCCAACGTCCTGACTTTC. Translating gives CASSQRRVTSGANVLTF. The chain uses TRBV14 and TRBJ2-6; D may be TRBD2 (6 bases). Germline CDR1 is SGHDN and CDR2 is FVKESK. With 2 bases removed from V and 0 bases from J, the gap between germline ends came to 11 bases. This CDR3 has 17 amino acids. The variable domain in full, completed from reference TRBV14 and TRBJ2-6, reads EAGVTQFPSHSVIEKGQTVTLRCDPISGHDNLYWYRRVMGKEIKFLLHFVKESKQDESGMPNNRFLAERTGGTYSTLKVQPAELEDSGVYFCASSQRRVTSGANVLTFGAGSRLTVL.

The chain employs TRBV18 and TRBJ2-2; 14 bases line up with TRBD2. The CDR3 sequence is 23 residues long. Germline-derived CDR1 and CDR2 are KGHSH and LQKENI. Trimming removed 2 bases from V and 3 bases from J; junction bases left unmatched: 20. CDR3 in DNA: TGTGCCAGCTCACCAAAGGGACTAGCGGGAGTTCGAACTTGGTCGACCCACACCGGGGAGCTGTTTTTT. Residues: CASSPKGLAGVRTWSTHTGELFF.

The chain combines TRBV25-1 with TRBJ1-4; TRBD1 agrees at 10 bases. The CDR3 covers 14 residues. V shed 3 bases and J 7 bases; nucleotides not matched to a gene: 2. Germline CDR1 MGHDK, CDR2 SYGVNS. CDR3 amino acids: CASSEGQGIEKLFF. CDR3 nucleotide sequence: TGTGCCAGCAGTGAGGGACAGGGGATTGAAAAACTGTTTTTT.

This clone has only one observation. The CDR3 DNA follows: TGCGCCAGCAGCTTGAGCGTCAGCTCCTACAATGAGCAGTTCTTC. Encoded protein: CASSLSVSSYNEQFF. The V and J genes are TRBV5-1 and TRBJ2-1; D is unclear. The CDR3 loop spans 15 amino acids. The germline V gene has CDR1 SGHRS and CDR2 YFSETQ. V was cut by 1 base and J by 0 bases, with 8 bases left in between.

V is TRBV5-1 and J is TRBJ2-1; D remains unclear. The V gene's germline CDR1 is SGHRS and CDR2 YFSETQ. The CDR3 contains 14 residues. Trimming took off 0 bases at V and 6 bases at J, with 10 bases between the two ends. The CDR3 loop is CASSLEGSSNEQFF. In DNA, the CDR3 is TGCGCCAGCAGCTTGGAGGGCAGTTCCAATGAGCAGTTCTTC.

V usage is TRBV27 and J usage is TRBJ1-2; D gene unclear. Germline V gene lookup returns CDR1 MNHEY and CDR2 SMNVEV (reference sequence). Trimming took 6 bases from V and 0 from J, leaving 11 bases between them. This CDR3 is built from 14 residues. The CDR3 sequence: CASSRIGANYGYTF. CDR3 in DNA: TGTGCCAGCAGCCGGATCGGGGCTAACTATGGCTACACCTTC.

The J gene is TRBJ1-5, the V gene TRBV19; no definite D call. V lost 6 bases and J lost 5, with 8 bases in between. CDR3 length: 12 amino acids. Germline V gene lookup returns CDR1 LNHDA and CDR2 SQIVND (reference sequence). CDR3 coding DNA: TGTGCCAGTAGCTGGCGCGATCAGCCCCAGCATTTT. Its protein product is CASSWRDQPQHF. The full variable domain, rest sourced from reference TRBV19 and TRBJ1-5, is DGGITQSPKYLFRKEGQNVTLSCEQNLNHDAMYWYRQDPGQGLRLIYYSQIVNDFQKGDIAEGYSVSREKKESFPLTVTSAQKNPTAFYLCASSWRDQPQHFGDGTRLSIL.